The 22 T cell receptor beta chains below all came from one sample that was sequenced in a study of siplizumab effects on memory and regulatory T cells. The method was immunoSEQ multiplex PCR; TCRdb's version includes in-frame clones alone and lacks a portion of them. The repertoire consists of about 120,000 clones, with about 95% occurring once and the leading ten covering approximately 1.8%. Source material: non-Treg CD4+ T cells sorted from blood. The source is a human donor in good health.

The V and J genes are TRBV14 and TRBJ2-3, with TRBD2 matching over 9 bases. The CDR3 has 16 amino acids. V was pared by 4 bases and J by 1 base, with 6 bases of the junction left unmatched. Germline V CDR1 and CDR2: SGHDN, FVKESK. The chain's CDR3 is CASSLLSGGRTDTQYF. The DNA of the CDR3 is TGTGCCAGCAGCCTCCTTAGCGGGGGCCGCACAGATACGCAGTATTTT.

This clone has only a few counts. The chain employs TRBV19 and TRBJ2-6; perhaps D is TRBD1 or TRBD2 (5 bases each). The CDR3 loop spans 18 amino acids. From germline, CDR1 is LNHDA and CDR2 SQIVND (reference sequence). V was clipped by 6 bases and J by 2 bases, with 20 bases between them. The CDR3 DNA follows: TGTGCCAGTAGGCCACCCCTCGGGGCAGGGCCTGGGGCCAACGTCCTGACTTTC. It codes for CASRPPLGAGPGANVLTF.

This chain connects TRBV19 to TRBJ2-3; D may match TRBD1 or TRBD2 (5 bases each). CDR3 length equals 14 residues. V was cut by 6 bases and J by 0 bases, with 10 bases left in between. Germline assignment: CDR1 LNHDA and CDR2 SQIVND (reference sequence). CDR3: CASRRGGSTDTQYF. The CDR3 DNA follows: TGTGCCAGTAGGAGGGGCGGGAGCACAGATACGCAGTATTTT.

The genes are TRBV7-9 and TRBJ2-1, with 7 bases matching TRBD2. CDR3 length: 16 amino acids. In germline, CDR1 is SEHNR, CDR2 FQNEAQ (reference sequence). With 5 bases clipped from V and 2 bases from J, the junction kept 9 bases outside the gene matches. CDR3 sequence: CASSTISGPAYNEQFF. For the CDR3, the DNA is TGTGCCAGCAGCACAATTAGCGGGCCTGCCTACAATGAGCAGTTCTTC.

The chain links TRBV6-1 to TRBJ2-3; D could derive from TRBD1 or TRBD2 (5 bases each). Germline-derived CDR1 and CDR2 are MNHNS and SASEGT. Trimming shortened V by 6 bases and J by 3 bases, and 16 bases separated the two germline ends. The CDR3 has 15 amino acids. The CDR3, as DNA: TGTGCCAGCAGCCGGGACCCCCTCGGGACAGATACGCAGTATTTT. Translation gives CASSRDPLGTDTQYF.

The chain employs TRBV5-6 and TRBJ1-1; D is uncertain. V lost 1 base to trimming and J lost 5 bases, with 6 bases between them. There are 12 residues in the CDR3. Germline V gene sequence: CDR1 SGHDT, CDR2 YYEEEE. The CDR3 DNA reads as TGTGCCAGCAGCTTGATAGGGACTGAAGCTTTCTTT. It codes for CASSLIGTEAFF.

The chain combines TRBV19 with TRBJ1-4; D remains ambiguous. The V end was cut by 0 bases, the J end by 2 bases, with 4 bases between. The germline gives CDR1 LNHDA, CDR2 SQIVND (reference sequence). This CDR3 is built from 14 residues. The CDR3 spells CASSIDETNEKLFF. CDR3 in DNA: TGTGCCAGTAGTATAGACGAGACTAATGAAAAACTGTTTTTT.

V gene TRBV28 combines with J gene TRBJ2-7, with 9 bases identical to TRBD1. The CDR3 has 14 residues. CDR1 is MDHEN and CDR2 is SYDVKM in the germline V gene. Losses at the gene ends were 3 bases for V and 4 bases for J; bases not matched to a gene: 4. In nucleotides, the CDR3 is TGTGCCAGCAGTTTGACAGGGGGGAGGTACGAGCAGTACTTC. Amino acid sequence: CASSLTGGRYEQYF.

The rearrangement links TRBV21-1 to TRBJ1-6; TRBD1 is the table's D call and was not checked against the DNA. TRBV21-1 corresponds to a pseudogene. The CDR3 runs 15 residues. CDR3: CASSKVGRHNSPLHF. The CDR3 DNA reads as TGTGCCAGCAGCAAAGTGGGGCGGCATAATTCACCCCTCCACTTT.

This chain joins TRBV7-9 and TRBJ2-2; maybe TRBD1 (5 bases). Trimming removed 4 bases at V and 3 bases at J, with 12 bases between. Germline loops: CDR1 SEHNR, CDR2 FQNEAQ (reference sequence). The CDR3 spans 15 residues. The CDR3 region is CASSWSGHYTGELFF. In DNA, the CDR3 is TGTGCCAGCAGCTGGTCCGGACACTACACCGGGGAGCTGTTTTTT.

For the CDR3, the DNA is TGTGCCAGCAGCTTAGATGGAGGGGGCTTACGTGAAAAACTGTTTTTT. It encodes CASSLDGGGLREKLFF. V usage is TRBV7-2 and J usage is TRBJ1-4; TRBD1 matches at 7 bases. This CDR3 has 16 residues. Germline V CDR1 and CDR2: SGHTA, FQGNSA. Trimming removed 1 base from V and 7 bases from J; junction bases left unmatched: 9.

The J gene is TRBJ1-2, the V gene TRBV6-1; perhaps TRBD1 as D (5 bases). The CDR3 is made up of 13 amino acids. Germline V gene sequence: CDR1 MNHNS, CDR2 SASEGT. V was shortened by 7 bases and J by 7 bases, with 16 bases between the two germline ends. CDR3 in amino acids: CASNIEGLLGYTF. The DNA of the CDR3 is TGTGCCAGCAATATTGAGGGGCTGCTTGGCTACACCTTC.

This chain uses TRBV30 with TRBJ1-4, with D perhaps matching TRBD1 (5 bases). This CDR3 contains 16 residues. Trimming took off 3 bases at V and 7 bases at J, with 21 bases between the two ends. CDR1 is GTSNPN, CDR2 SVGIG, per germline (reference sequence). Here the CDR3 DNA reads TGTGCCTGGAGCGACAAAATCGGGGCAGGGAGTGAAAAACTGTTTTTT. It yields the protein CAWSDKIGAGSEKLFF.

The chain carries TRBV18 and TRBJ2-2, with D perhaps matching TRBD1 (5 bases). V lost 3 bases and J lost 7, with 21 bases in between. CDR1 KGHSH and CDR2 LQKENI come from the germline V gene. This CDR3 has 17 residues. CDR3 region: CASSPPQTAKYLGELFF. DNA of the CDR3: TGTGCCAGCTCACCCCCCCAGACAGCGAAGTATCTCGGGGAGCTGTTTTTT.

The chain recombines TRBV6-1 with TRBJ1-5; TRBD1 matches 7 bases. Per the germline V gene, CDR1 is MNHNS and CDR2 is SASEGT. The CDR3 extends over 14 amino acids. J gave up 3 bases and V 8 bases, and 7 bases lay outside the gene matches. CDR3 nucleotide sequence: TGTGCCAGCTTTAAGGGGGCAGACAATCAGCCCCAGCATTTT. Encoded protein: CASFKGADNQPQHF.

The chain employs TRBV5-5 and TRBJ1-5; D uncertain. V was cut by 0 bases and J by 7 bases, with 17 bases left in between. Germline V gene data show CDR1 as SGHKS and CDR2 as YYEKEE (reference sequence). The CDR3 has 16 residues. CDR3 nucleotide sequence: TGTGCCAGCAGCTTGGCCGGAACCGAGACCCAGCAGCCCCAGCATTTT. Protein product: CASSLAGTETQQPQHF.

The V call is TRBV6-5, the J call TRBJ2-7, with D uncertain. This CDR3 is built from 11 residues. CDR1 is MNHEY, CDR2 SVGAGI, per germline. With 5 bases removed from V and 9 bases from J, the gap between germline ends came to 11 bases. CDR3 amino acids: CASSERLRQYF. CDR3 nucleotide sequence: TGTGCCAGCAGTGAGAGACTCCGGCAGTACTTC.

The CDR3: CASSPTWTGEQPQHF. For the CDR3, the DNA is TGTGCCAGCAGCCCGACTTGGACAGGGGAACAGCCCCAGCATTTT. This rearrangement joins TRBV7-2 to TRBJ1-5; 9 bases are a match to TRBD1. Germline trimming cut 5 bases from V and 7 bases from J; bases unmatched to any gene: 9. Germline lookup yields CDR1 SGHTA and CDR2 FQGNSA. The CDR3 has 15 amino acids.

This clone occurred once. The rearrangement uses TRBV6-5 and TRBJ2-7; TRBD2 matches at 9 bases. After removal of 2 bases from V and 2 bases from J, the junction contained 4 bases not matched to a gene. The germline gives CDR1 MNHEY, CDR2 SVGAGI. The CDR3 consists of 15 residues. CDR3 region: CASSYALAGTYEQYF. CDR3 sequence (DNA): TGTGCCAGCAGTTACGCTCTAGCGGGGACCTACGAGCAGTACTTC.

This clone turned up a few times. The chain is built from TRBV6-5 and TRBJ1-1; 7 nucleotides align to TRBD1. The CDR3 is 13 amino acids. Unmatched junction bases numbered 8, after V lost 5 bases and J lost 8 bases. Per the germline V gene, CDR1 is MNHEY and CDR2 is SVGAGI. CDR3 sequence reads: CASSRQGSIEAFF. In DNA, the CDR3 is TGTGCCAGCAGTCGACAGGGCTCCATAGAAGCTTTCTTT.

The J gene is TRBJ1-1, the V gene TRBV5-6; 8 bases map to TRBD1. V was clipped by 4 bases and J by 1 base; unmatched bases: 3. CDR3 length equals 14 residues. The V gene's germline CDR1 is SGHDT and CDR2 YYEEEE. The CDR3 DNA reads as TGTGCCAGCAGCCCCGACAGGGGGAACACTGAAGCTTTCTTT. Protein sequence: CASSPDRGNTEAFF.

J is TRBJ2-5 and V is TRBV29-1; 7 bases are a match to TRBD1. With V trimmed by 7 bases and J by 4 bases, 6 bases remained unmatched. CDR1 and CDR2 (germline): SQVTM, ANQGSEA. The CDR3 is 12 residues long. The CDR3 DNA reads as TGCAGCGCATCCGGGACAGTAGAGACCCAGTACTTC. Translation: CSASGTVETQYF.